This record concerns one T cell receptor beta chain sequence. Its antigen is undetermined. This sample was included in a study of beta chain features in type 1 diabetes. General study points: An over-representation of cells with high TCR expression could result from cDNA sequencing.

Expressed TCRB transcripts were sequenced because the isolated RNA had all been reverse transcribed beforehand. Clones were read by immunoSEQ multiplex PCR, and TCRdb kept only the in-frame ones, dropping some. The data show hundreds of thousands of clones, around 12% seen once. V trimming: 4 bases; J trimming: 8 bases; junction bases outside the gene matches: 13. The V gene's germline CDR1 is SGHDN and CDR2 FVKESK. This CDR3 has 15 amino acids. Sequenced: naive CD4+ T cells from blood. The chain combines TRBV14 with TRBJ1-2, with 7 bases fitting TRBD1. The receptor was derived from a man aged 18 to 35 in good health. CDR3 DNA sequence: TGTGCCAGCAGCCCTAGGACAGGCCGGGTGGAAGGCTACACCTTC. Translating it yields CASSPRTGRVEGYTF.